The next 23 T cell receptor beta chains were all read from a single sample in a study of molecular identifiers for immune sequencing clone quantification. Via MiXCR, TCRdb re-called the PCR reads, giving one row per CDR3 protein. This table holds under 800,000 distinct CDR3 sequences, about 25% found once. The specimen was naive CD8+ T cells from blood, with Jurkat cell RNA spiked in. Subset given: FACS-sorted CD8+CD4-CCR7+CD45RA+ naive T cells. These receptors all come from a human donor in good health. Some libraries in this study had Jurkat cell RNA spiked in.

This clonotype was detected a few times. The CDR3 sequence: CSARDRKGYNEQYF. CDR3 DNA: TGCAGTGCTAGAGATAGGAAGGGGTACAACGAGCAGTACTTC. The rearrangement links TRBV20-1 to TRBJ2-7; D is possibly TRBD1 (5 bases). V shed 0 bases and J shed 5 bases, with 14 bases lying between them. Per the germline V gene, CDR1 is DFQATT and CDR2 is SNEGSKA (reference sequence). The CDR3 has 14 residues.

This clonotype was observed many times. The chain links TRBV28 to TRBJ2-7; D might be TRBD2 (6 bases). The CDR3 contains 18 residues. The V and J ends lost 2 bases and 4 bases respectively, with 24 bases between them. Germline V gene data show CDR1 as MDHEN and CDR2 as SYDVKM. CDR3 nucleotide sequence: TGTGCCAGCAGTTTACTTGTGTCGGACGGGAGTAGAGAGTACGAGCAGTACTTC. As protein: CASSLLVSDGSREYEQYF. Drawing the rest from reference TRBV28 and TRBJ2-7, the complete variable domain is DVKVTQSSRYLVKRTGEKVFLECVQDMDHENMFWYRQDPGLGLRLIYFSYDVKMKEKGDIPEGYSVSREKKERFSLILESASTNQTSMYLCASSLLVSDGSREYEQYFGPGTRLTVT.

This clonotype occurred many times. The genes are TRBV6-1 and TRBJ2-7, with 8 nucleotides matching TRBD1. CDR3 length: 15 amino acids. After removal of 1 base from V and 7 bases from J, the junction contained 9 bases not matched to a gene. Germline-derived CDR1 and CDR2 are MNHNS and SASEGT. The CDR3 reads CASSEEDTGGWEQYF. The CDR3 DNA reads TGTGCCAGCAGTGAAGAAGATACAGGGGGGTGGGAGCAGTACTTC.

This chain connects TRBV20-1 to TRBJ1-5; D uncertain. This CDR3 region has 14 residues. Trimming stripped 0 bases from V and 3 bases from J, with 9 bases between. The germline V gene encodes CDR1 DFQATT and CDR2 SNEGSKA (reference sequence). In nucleotides, the CDR3 is TGCAGTGCTAGAGAGGAGATTCTCAATCAGCCCCAGCATTTT. It translates to CSAREEILNQPQHF.

This clonotype was seen repeatedly, ten times or more. This rearrangement joins TRBV29-1 to TRBJ2-7, with no clear D. The CDR3 length is 13 residues. Trimming stripped 5 bases from V and 4 bases from J, with 15 bases between. Germline CDR1 SQVTM, CDR2 ANQGSEA. CDR3 region: CSVLTPLGYEQYF. The CDR3 bases are TGCAGCGTTCTGACCCCGCTCGGTTACGAGCAGTACTTC.

V usage is TRBV6-5 and J usage is TRBJ2-3, with TRBD2 matching 8 bases. The germline gives CDR1 MNHEY, CDR2 SVGAGI. V trimming: 4 bases; J trimming: 4 bases; junction bases outside the gene matches: 7. The CDR3 consists of 15 residues. CDR3 in DNA: TGTGCCAGCAGTTGCGTAACGGGAGGGTCAGATACGCAGTATTTT. Its protein product is CASSCVTGGSDTQYF.

This clonotype was detected many times. The chain links TRBV7-9 to TRBJ1-1; 7 nucleotides match TRBD1. This CDR3 has 15 amino acids. Per the germline V gene, CDR1 is SEHNR and CDR2 is FQNEAQ (reference sequence). Trimming removed 4 bases from V and 3 bases from J; junction bases left unmatched: 8. CDR3 loop: CASSSSTGTDTEAFF. CDR3 nucleotides: TGTGCCAGCAGCTCTTCGACAGGGACGGACACTGAAGCTTTCTTT.

Remarks on this clonotype: A much larger clone differs from this one at a single base, so this may be a read error. The chain has TRBV28 and TRBJ2-7; tentative D call: TRBD2 (7 bases). The CDR3 runs 14 residues. Germline V gives CDR1 MDHEN, CDR2 SYDVKM. CDR3 protein: CASTSRGASHEQYF. The CDR3 DNA is TGTGCCAGCACCTCCCGGGGGGCCTCCCACGAGCAGTACTTC.

This clonotype was counted a few times. A much larger clone is a single base away; this may be a read error. This rearrangement joins TRBV13 to TRBJ1-1; possible D gene TRBD1, 6 bases. Trimming took 0 bases from V and 0 from J, leaving 8 bases between them. Germline V gene lookup returns CDR1 PRHDT and CDR2 FYEKMQ (reference sequence). The CDR3 covers 15 residues. The CDR3 DNA reads TGTGCCAGCAGCTTAGGGAAGGGGGTGAACACTGAAGCTTTCTTT. Amino acids: CASSLGKGVNTEAFF.

This clonotype has more than one count but fewer than ten. This may be a read error: a much more frequent sequence differs by one nucleotide. V gene TRBV12-3 or TRBV12-4 combines with J gene TRBJ1-5; D gene unclear. The CDR3 has 14 amino acids. CDR3: CARAQEASNRPQHF. In DNA, the CDR3 is TGTGCCAGGGCCCAGGAGGCTAGCAATCGGCCCCAGCATTTT.

The chain couples TRBV13 to TRBJ2-3, with TRBD1 matching over 8 bases. The CDR3 runs 15 residues. The V and J ends lost 2 bases and 3 bases, in that order; junction bases with no gene match: 4. The V gene's germline CDR1 is PRHDT and CDR2 FYEKMQ (reference sequence). Here the CDR3 reads CASSLRQGMTDTQYF. The CDR3 nucleotides are TGTGCCAGCAGCTTAAGACAGGGGATGACAGATACGCAGTATTTT. Complete variable domain (other parts from reference TRBV13 and TRBJ2-3): AAGVIQSPRHLIKEKRETATLKCYPIPRHDTVYWYQQGPGQDPQFLISFYEKMQSDKGSIPDRFSAQQFSDYHSELNMSSLELGDSALYFCASSLRQGMTDTQYFGPGTRLTVL.

To note about this clonotype: An end of the junction does not agree with germline; a read error may underlie this. The V and J genes are TRBV24-1 and TRBJ2-3; TRBD2 matches 9 bases. Looked up from germline, CDR1 is KGHDR and CDR2 is SFDVKD. The length of the CDR3 is 15 residues. CDR3 nucleotide sequence: TGTGTCACCAGTGAAGGTAGCGGGAGTGCGGATACGCAGTATTTT. It translates to CVTSEGSGSADTQYF.

This clonotype was detected only once. Here the CDR3 DNA reads TGTGCCAGCAGCTTAGGGGACGTCCACTCTGGGGCCAACGTCCTGACTTTC. It translates to CASSLGDVHSGANVLTF. V and J are TRBV7-9 and TRBJ2-6; possibly TRBD1 or TRBD2 for D (5 bases each). The V end was cut by 1 base, the J end by 0 bases, with 10 bases between. The CDR3 loop spans 17 amino acids. CDR1 and CDR2 from the germline V gene are SEHNR and FQNEAQ (reference sequence).

This sequence joins TRBV7-6 and TRBJ1-6; 10 nucleotides line up with TRBD1. Germline V lookup: CDR1 SGHVS, CDR2 FNYEAQ. The trim removed 4 bases at V and 10 bases at J, leaving 4 bases unmatched. This CDR3 contains 14 residues. The CDR3 bases are TGTGCCAGCAGCTCGGGACAGGGGAGATCACCCCTCCACTTT. This sequence encodes CASSSGQGRSPLHF.

This clonotype has ten or more counts. This chain joins TRBV2 and TRBJ2-3; no firm D call. Trimming pared 8 bases from V and 1 base from J, leaving 16 bases between. The CDR3 length is 15 residues. CDR1 is SNHLY and CDR2 is FYNNEI in the germline V gene. The CDR3 DNA reads TGTGCCAGCGAATGGGTGGCGGACCGCACAGATACGCAGTATTTT. This encodes CASEWVADRTDTQYF. Using reference TRBV2 and TRBJ2-3 for the parts outside the CDR3, the full variable domain is EPEVTQTPSHQVTQMGQEVILRCVPISNHLYFYWYRQILGQKVEFLVSFYNNEISEKSEIFDDQFSVERPDGSNFTLKIRSTKLEDSAMYFCASEWVADRTDTQYFGPGTRLTVL.

V and J are TRBV1 and TRBJ1-1; the DNA was not compared with TRBD1, the D call given in the table. TRBV1 is reported as a pseudogene. The CDR3 consists of 18 residues. The CDR3 is CTSSPRTGLGWEDTEAFF. The CDR3 coding sequence is TGCACCAGCAGCCCGAGGACAGGCCTTGGTTGGGAGGACACTGAAGCTTTCTTT.

Points on this clonotype: This may come from a read error, since a much larger clone is one base off. CDR3 sequence: CASSWTPAQSPHHF. The CDR3, as DNA: TGTGCCAGCAGCTGGACCCCGGCGCAATCACCCCACCACTTT. This sequence joins TRBV5-6 and TRBJ1-6; no firm D call. Germline V gene sequence: CDR1 SGHDT, CDR2 YYEEEE. The CDR3 is 14 amino acids.

Regarding this clonotype: The junction departs from germline at one end; a sequencing error may be responsible. The chain uses TRBV19 and TRBJ2-7, with D unclear. The length of the CDR3 is 13 residues. Germline CDR1 LNHDA, CDR2 SQIVND (reference sequence). CDR3 residues: CDSSWAHSYEQYF. The DNA for the CDR3 is TGTGACAGTAGTTGGGCGCACTCCTACGAGCAGTACTTC.

J is TRBJ2-3 and V is TRBV30, with D possibly TRBD2 on 5 matching bases. The CDR3 is 14 amino acids. Germline CDR1 GTSNPN, CDR2 SVGIG (reference sequence). Trimming stripped 1 base from V and 8 bases from J, with 16 bases between. CDR3 sequence: CAWSDSAEIVTQYF. CDR3 bases: TGTGCCTGGAGTGACTCAGCGGAAATAGTTACGCAGTATTTT.

Of note for this clonotype: Just one base apart from a much larger clone, this may be a read error. The chain has TRBV20-1 and TRBJ2-7; 7 bases fit TRBD1. Germline V gene sequence: CDR1 DFQATT, CDR2 SNEGSKA (reference sequence). The ends lost 5 bases at V and 3 bases at J; junction bases unmatched: 7. The CDR3 spans 13 residues. The CDR3 nucleotides are TGCAGTGCTGAGCATGACAGGGTCTACGAGCAGTACTTC. Translation gives CSAEHDRVYEQYF.

In this sample, this clonotype turned up many times. The V and J genes are TRBV30 and TRBJ2-3, with 9 bases that match TRBD2. Germline lookup yields CDR1 GTSNPN and CDR2 SVGIG (reference sequence). V shed 1 base and J 1 base; nucleotides not matched to a gene: 3. CDR3 length: 15 amino acids. The CDR3 DNA sequence: TGTGCCTGGAGTGGTGAGCGGGAGGGCACAGATACGCAGTATTTT. Encoded protein: CAWSGEREGTDTQYF.

The CDR3 sequence is CASSQGMLQGAYEQYF. In nucleotides, the CDR3 is TGTGCCAGCAGCCAAGGAATGTTACAGGGAGCCTACGAGCAGTACTTC. This rearrangement joins TRBV4-2 to TRBJ2-7; D possibly corresponds to TRBD1 (6 bases). The V end was cut by 1 base, the J end by 2 bases, with 15 bases between. The germline V gene has CDR1 LGHNA and CDR2 YNFKEQ. The CDR3 loop spans 16 amino acids.

This clonotype has a handful of counts. This sequence joins TRBV4-1 and TRBJ2-2; 7 bases align to TRBD1. V was pared by 0 bases and J by 3 bases, with 4 bases of the junction left unmatched. This CDR3 is built from 16 residues. Per germline, CDR1 MGHRA and CDR2 YSYEKL. CDR3 nucleotides: TGCGCCAGCAGCCAAGAGACAGGGTTGTACACCGGGGAGCTGTTTTTT. It is translated as CASSQETGLYTGELFF.